A single sample is the source of the 30 T cell receptor beta chains below, sequenced in a study of CD8 T cells in ankylosing spondylitis. TCRdb re-called the 5' RACE reads through MiXCR, storing one row per CDR3 protein. The sample records some 350,000 distinct CDR3 sequences, about 14% being singletons. The source material was blood, either unsorted or a sorted T cell fraction (not recorded which). Source of these receptors: a male donor with ankylosing spondylitis or in good health (not recorded which).

In this sample, this clonotype turned up a few times. The J gene is TRBJ2-5, the V gene TRBV12-3 or TRBV12-4; D is unclear. V lost 1 base and J 5 bases, leaving 8 bases between the germline ends. The CDR3 totals 13 residues. As DNA, the CDR3 is TGTGCCAGCAGTTTAGGGTTTGGTGAGACCCAGTACTTC. It codes for CASSLGFGETQYF.

The rearrangement links TRBV18 to TRBJ2-4, with D maybe TRBD1 (5 bases). The length of the CDR3 is 14 residues. Germline CDR1 is KGHSH and CDR2 is LQKENI. Trimming stripped 1 base from V and 6 bases from J, with 10 bases between. DNA of the CDR3: TGTGCCAGCTCACCACAGGGGTGGGCAAACATTCAGTACTTC. Translation gives CASSPQGWANIQYF.

This clonotype was seen more than once but under ten times. Here the CDR3 reads CATSRGFGEGADYGYTF. CDR3 nucleotide sequence: TGTGCCACCAGCAGGGGATTTGGTGAGGGGGCGGACTATGGCTACACCTTC. The chain uses TRBV15 and TRBJ1-2; 7 bases line up with TRBD1. The germline gives CDR1 LNHNV, CDR2 YYDKDF (reference sequence). The junction had 13 bases not matched to a gene; V was cut back by 3 bases and J by 3 bases. There are 17 residues in the CDR3. Full variable domain (outside the CDR3, taken from reference TRBV15 and TRBJ1-2): DAMVIQNPRYQVTQFGKPVTLSCSQTLNHNVMYWYQQKSSQAPKLLFHYYDKDFNNEADTPDNFQSRRPNTSFCFLDIRSPGLGDTAMYLCATSRGFGEGADYGYTFGSGTRLTVV.

This clonotype was seen repeatedly, ten times or more. This chain uses TRBV6-5 with TRBJ2-5; TRBD1 might be the D (5 bases). CDR1 MNHEY and CDR2 SVGAGI come from the germline V gene. The V and J ends lost 2 bases and 2 bases respectively, with 12 bases between them. CDR3 length: 15 residues. The CDR3 region has the DNA TGTGCCAGCAGTTACGGGGCAGTCTTTCAAGAGACCCAGTACTTC. Its protein is CASSYGAVFQETQYF.

This clonotype came up many times. This chain links TRBV6-1 with TRBJ1-5; no clear D. The V gene's germline CDR1 is MNHNS and CDR2 SASEGT. The CDR3 spans 11 residues. With 1 base removed from V and 7 bases from J, the gap between germline ends came to 2 bases. The CDR3 spells CASSEVQPQHF. The CDR3 nucleotides read TGTGCCAGCAGTGAAGTACAGCCCCAGCATTTT.

This clonotype occurred many times. CDR3 residues: CASAATGQLTEAFF. CDR3 sequence (DNA): TGTGCCAGCGCCGCGACGGGACAACTCACTGAAGCTTTCTTT. This chain joins TRBV12-3 or TRBV12-4 and TRBJ1-1; the D gene is possibly TRBD1 (6 bases). V lost 8 bases to trimming and J lost 4 bases, with 17 bases between them. The CDR3 totals 14 residues.

V is TRBV6-1 and J is TRBJ1-2; 7 bases agree with TRBD1. The J segment lost 0 bases and the V segment lost 6 bases, leaving 10 bases of the junction unmatched. The germline CDR1 and CDR2 sequences are MNHNS and SASEGT. CDR3 size: 16 residues. DNA for the CDR3: TGTGCCAGCAGCCCGGGACAGCGCGCTTCTAACTATGGCTACACCTTC. Its protein is CASSPGQRASNYGYTF.

This clonotype showed up many times. The V call is TRBV12-3 or TRBV12-4, the J call TRBJ1-5, with 7 bases lining up with TRBD1. The CDR3 extends over 15 amino acids. The V and J ends lost 5 bases and 5 bases, in that order; junction bases with no gene match: 9. This CDR3 is CASSRRTGVDQPQHF. The CDR3 nucleotides are TGTGCCAGCAGTCGACGGACAGGAGTCGATCAGCCCCAGCATTTT.

The sample holds a few counts of this clonotype. The chain has TRBV5-1 and TRBJ2-7; D unresolved. V dropped 4 bases and J dropped 2 bases, with 16 bases sitting between them. The CDR3 length is 15 residues. Germline CDR1 reads SGHRS; CDR2 reads YFSETQ. CDR3 protein: CASSPSWTMPYEQYF. Written as DNA, the CDR3 is TGCGCCAGCAGCCCCAGCTGGACCATGCCCTACGAGCAGTACTTC.

The chain recombines TRBV20-1 with TRBJ1-1; perhaps TRBD1 as D (6 bases). The V end was cut by 0 bases, the J end by 0 bases, with 8 bases between. The CDR3 is made up of 14 amino acids. Germline V gene sequence: CDR1 DFQATT, CDR2 SNEGSKA (reference sequence). The CDR3 spells CSAREDSLNTEAFF. The CDR3 DNA follows: TGCAGTGCTAGAGAGGACAGTTTGAACACTGAAGCTTTCTTT.

J is TRBJ1-2 and V is TRBV25-1; D remains ambiguous. The CDR3 has 17 amino acids. V gave up 4 bases and J gave up 0 bases, with 18 bases separating them. Germline V gene data show CDR1 as MGHDK and CDR2 as SYGVNS. The CDR3 loop is CASSAFGTRGTNYGYTF. CDR3 bases: TGTGCCAGCAGTGCCTTCGGAACCCGAGGTACTAACTATGGCTACACCTTC.

This clonotype has only a few counts. The genes are TRBV12-3 or TRBV12-4 and TRBJ1-5, with TRBD1 as a possible D gene (5 bases). The V end was cut by 5 bases, the J end by 5 bases, with 13 bases between. The CDR3 spans 14 residues. The CDR3: CASSHGAVDQPQHF. CDR3 DNA sequence: TGTGCCAGCAGTCATGGGGCGGTAGATCAGCCCCAGCATTTT.

The chain recombines TRBV5-1 with TRBJ2-7; 8 positions agree with TRBD1. V dropped 0 bases and J dropped 6; count of bases not matched to a gene: 8. Looked up from germline, CDR1 is SGHRS and CDR2 is YFSETQ. The CDR3 runs 15 residues. The DNA for the CDR3 is TGCGCCAGCAGCTTGGGGCAGGGGGCGCTTAGCGAGCAGTACTTC. Its protein product is CASSLGQGALSEQYF. The full variable domain, with the rest looked up from reference TRBV5-1 and TRBJ2-7, is KAGVTQTPRYLIKTRGQQVTLSCSPISGHRSVSWYQQTPGQGLQFLFEYFSETQRNKGNFPGRFSGRQFSNSRSEMNVSTLELGDSALYLCASSLGQGALSEQYFGPGTRLTVT.

This clonotype has only a few counts. This chain joins TRBV5-1 and TRBJ1-2; TRBD1 might be the D (5 bases). The CDR3 totals 14 residues. In germline, CDR1 is SGHRS, CDR2 YFSETQ. V dropped 4 bases and J dropped 8 bases, with 18 bases sitting between them. The CDR3 loop is CASSLWTGGVGYTF. The CDR3 DNA sequence: TGCGCCAGCAGCCTATGGACGGGAGGGGTCGGCTACACCTTC.

This clonotype was counted only a few times. The V and J genes are TRBV29-1 and TRBJ2-1; 11 bases are a match to TRBD2. V lost 0 bases to trimming and J lost 9 bases; unmatched junction nucleotides: 10. This CDR3 has 16 amino acids. CDR1 is SQVTM, CDR2 ANQGSEA, per germline. The CDR3 coding sequence is TGCAGCGTTGAAGAAGATGCTAGCGGGGGGCGCGGTGAGCAGTTCTTC. Its translation is CSVEEDASGGRGEQFF.

The J gene is TRBJ2-7, the V gene TRBV28, with unresolved D. This CDR3 contains 11 residues. Germline lookup yields CDR1 MDHEN and CDR2 SYDVKM. Trimming left V 5 bases short and J 5 bases short, with 7 bases between. The CDR3 DNA reads as TGTGCCAGCAGTCCCGACGACGAGCAGTACTTC. Translated: CASSPDDEQYF. Filled out from reference TRBV28 and TRBJ2-7, the complete variable domain reads DVKVTQSSRYLVKRTGEKVFLECVQDMDHENMFWYRQDPGLGLRLIYFSYDVKMKEKGDIPEGYSVSREKKERFSLILESASTNQTSMYLCASSPDDEQYFGPGTRLTVT.

This clonotype was counted between two and nine times. V is TRBV29-1 and J is TRBJ2-1, with no clear D. CDR1 is SQVTM, CDR2 ANQGSEA, per germline. V gave up 4 bases and J gave up 8 bases, with 18 bases separating them. This CDR3 has 14 residues. Here the CDR3 DNA reads TGCAGCGTTGGGGCAGTGCTCCGGTACGATGAGCAGTTCTTC. Protein product: CSVGAVLRYDEQFF.

The genes are TRBV6-5 and TRBJ1-2; 10 nucleotides line up with TRBD1. V lost 4 bases, J lost 5 bases, and 4 bases stayed unmatched. Germline CDR1 and CDR2: MNHEY and SVGAGI. This CDR3 region has 14 residues. The CDR3 DNA reads as TGTGCCAGCAGTTCGGGACAGGGGAAGTATGGCTACACCTTC. Translated, it gives CASSSGQGKYGYTF.

The sample holds many counts of this clonotype. The genes are TRBV6-6 and TRBJ2-1; D is possibly TRBD1 (6 bases). The V end lost 7 bases, the J end lost 5 bases, and 6 bases lay between the germline ends. The CDR3 totals 11 residues. Germline CDR1 MNHNY, CDR2 SVGAGI (reference sequence). The CDR3 is CASNRDNEQFF. In DNA form, the CDR3 reads TGTGCCAGCAACAGGGACAATGAGCAGTTCTTC.

This clonotype was observed many times. This rearrangement joins TRBV2 to TRBJ2-7; no reliable D call. The CDR3 runs to 14 residues. The germline gives CDR1 SNHLY, CDR2 FYNNEI. Trimming took off 4 bases at V and 6 bases at J, with 16 bases between the two ends. CDR3 residues: CASSAQSSYAEQYF. CDR3 nucleotide sequence: TGTGCCAGCAGTGCTCAGTCATCCTATGCCGAGCAGTACTTC. The full variable domain, rest sourced from reference TRBV2 and TRBJ2-7, is EPEVTQTPSHQVTQMGQEVILRCVPISNHLYFYWYRQILGQKVEFLVSFYNNEISEKSEIFDDQFSVERPDGSNFTLKIRSTKLEDSAMYFCASSAQSSYAEQYFGPGTRLTVT.

The CDR3 nucleotides are TGCGCCAGCAGCTTAGGGGGACAGAGACAAGAGACCCAGTACTTC. It translates to CASSLGGQRQETQYF. The chain uses TRBV5-1 and TRBJ2-5; 7 bases fit TRBD1. CDR1 is SGHRS, CDR2 YFSETQ, per germline. V was clipped by 2 bases and J by 2 bases; unmatched bases: 6. The CDR3 consists of 15 residues. Drawing the rest from reference TRBV5-1 and TRBJ2-5, the complete variable domain is KAGVTQTPRYLIKTRGQQVTLSCSPISGHRSVSWYQQTPGQGLQFLFEYFSETQRNKGNFPGRFSGRQFSNSRSEMNVSTLELGDSALYLCASSLGGQRQETQYFGPGTRLLVL.

This clonotype was recorded a few times. This chain connects TRBV10-3 to TRBJ1-4, with 7 bases aligning to TRBD1. After removal of 7 bases from V and 0 bases from J, the junction contained 2 bases not matched to a gene. CDR3 length: 14 amino acids. The germline CDR1 and CDR2 sequences are ENHRY and SYGVKD. The CDR3 DNA reads TGTGCCATCAAGGGGACAGCAACTAATGAAAAACTGTTTTTT. Translation: CAIKGTATNEKLFF.

The V call is TRBV7-9, the J call TRBJ2-1; 13 bases fit TRBD2. Germline values: CDR1 SEHNR, CDR2 FQNEAQ (reference sequence). The ends lost 3 bases at V and 12 bases at J; junction bases unmatched: 8. The CDR3 is made up of 15 amino acids. The CDR3 here is CASSFGLAGAFMQFF. DNA for the CDR3: TGTGCCAGCAGCTTCGGACTAGCGGGAGCATTTATGCAGTTCTTC.

The chain carries TRBV5-1 and TRBJ2-5; D perhaps matches TRBD2 (6 bases). CDR3 size: 13 residues. Germline CDR1 is SGHRS and CDR2 is YFSETQ. V lost 6 bases, J lost 3 bases, and 12 bases lay in between. The CDR3 region has the DNA TGCGCCAGCACCGGGGGTAGGAAAGAGACCCAGTACTTC. It codes for CASTGGRKETQYF.

This chain connects TRBV20-1 to TRBJ1-5, with TRBD1 as a possible D gene (5 bases). Germline CDR1 reads DFQATT; CDR2 reads SNEGSKA (reference sequence). V was clipped by 0 bases and J by 6 bases, with 12 bases between them. The CDR3 is 14 amino acids. CDR3: CSAREWGPGQPQHF. CDR3 DNA: TGCAGTGCTAGAGAGTGGGGCCCCGGTCAGCCCCAGCATTTT.

This sequence joins TRBV3-1 and TRBJ1-6; TRBD1 aligns across 10 bases. Germline assignment: CDR1 LGHDT and CDR2 YNNKEL (reference sequence). After removal of 1 base from V and 10 bases from J, the junction contained 1 base not matched to a gene. This CDR3 region has 14 residues. The CDR3 spells CASSQVGQGSPLHF. CDR3 coding DNA: TGTGCCAGCAGCCAAGTGGGACAGGGGTCACCCCTCCACTTT.

This clonotype was counted at least ten times. The V call is TRBV4-1, the J call TRBJ1-2; D is ambiguous. With 4 bases removed from V and 7 bases from J, the gap between germline ends came to 10 bases. CDR1 is MGHRA and CDR2 is YSYEKL in the germline V gene. This CDR3 contains 12 residues. Written as DNA, the CDR3 is TGCGCCAGCAGCCGGGAGGCGGGTGGCTACACCTTC. It encodes CASSREAGGYTF.

This clonotype was seen more than once but under ten times. The rearrangement joins TRBV6-1 to TRBJ2-2; TRBD1 matches 7 bases. The germline V gene encodes CDR1 MNHNS and CDR2 SASEGT. This CDR3 is 15 amino acids long. V shed 4 bases and J 3 bases; nucleotides not matched to a gene: 5. CDR3 DNA sequence: TGTGCCAGCAGTGTTAGGACAGGACACACCGGGGAGCTGTTTTTT. Amino acids: CASSVRTGHTGELFF.

This clonotype was detected only a few times. The chain employs TRBV20-1 and TRBJ1-4; D is unresolved. Trimming stripped 0 bases from V and 10 bases from J, with 9 bases between. CDR3 length equals 12 residues. Germline CDR1 and CDR2: DFQATT and SNEGSKA (reference sequence). The CDR3 sequence: CSAREVEAKLFF. The CDR3 DNA follows: TGCAGTGCTAGAGAAGTCGAGGCAAAACTGTTTTTT.

This clonotype has at least ten counts. The chain couples TRBV12-3 or TRBV12-4 to TRBJ1-2; the match to TRBD1 covers 8 bases. The CDR3 loop spans 13 amino acids. Trimming cost V 9 bases and J 9 bases; bases outside gene matches: 12. The CDR3 DNA reads as TGTGCCAGTCGCTCAGGGGGCGAGAGGAGCTACACCTTC. Translation gives CASRSGGERSYTF.